These T cell receptor beta chains were read from a single sample in a study of cytomegalovirus exposure and HLA in healthy donors. Sequencing was performed with immunoSEQ multiplex PCR; in TCRdb, only in-frame clones are kept and a portion is missing. The sample consists of approximately 100,000 clones, around three quarters of them appearing once. Sequenced sample: PBMCs. The receptors shown here come from a woman between 50 and 59 years old in good health and CMV-seropositive. The CDR3 runs from the conserved cysteine through the conserved F or W. A D gene is named only where the DNA matches it firmly. Not all rows give a size; the values are once, few, many and, for expanded clones, a class.

TRBJ2-1 | TRBV7-3 | . | TRBD2 | TGTGCCAGCAGCCTCCGGGGCGGGAGGGCCTTCGGCAATGAGCAGTTCTTC | CASSLRGGRAFGNEQFF
TRBJ2-3 | TRBV5-4 | . | TRBD1 | TGTGCCAGCAGCGACACGGACAGGGGGCGAATAGATACGCAGTATTTT | CASSDTDRGRIDTQYF
TRBJ2-1 | TRBV29-1 | . | TRBD1 | TGCAGCGGCCAGACAGGGGTAGGGGGCAATGAGCAGTTCTTC | CSGQTGVGGNEQFF
TRBJ2-7 | TRBV5-1 | . | . | TGCGCCAGCAGCTTTGACAGGGGAGGGTCGGGGAGCTCCTACGAGCAGTACTTC | CASSFDRGGSGSSYEQYF
TRBJ1-2 | TRBV7-8 | . | TRBD1 | TGTGCCAGCAGTCAGACAGGGGCGGGGGGCTACACCTTC | CASSQTGAGGYTF
TRBJ1-6 | TRBV6-5 | few | TRBD1 | TGTGCCAGCAGTTATGGGGACAGGGGAAATTCACCCCTCCACTTT | CASSYGDRGNSPLHF
TRBJ2-5 | TRBV9 | . | TRBD1 | TGTGCCAGCAGCGACCGGGGACAGGGGTGGGGAGAGACCCAGTACTTC | CASSDRGQGWGETQYF
TRBJ2-7 | TRBV5-4 | . | . | TGTGCCAGCAGTCAAGGGGGGGGCAGTATCTACGAGCAGTACTTC | CASSQGGGSIYEQYF
TRBJ1-6 | TRBV4-3 | . | . | TGCGCCAGCAGCCAAGAGTGGAGGGGCAAATCACCCCTCCACTTT | CASSQEWRGKSPLHF
TRBJ2-7 | TRBV4-3 | once | TRBD2 | TGCGCCAGCAGCCTCGGGGGAGGGCCCTACGAGCAGTACTTC | CASSLGGGPYEQYF
TRBJ1-1 | TRBV6-5 | . | . | TGTGCCAGCAGACTAGGGAACACTGAAGCTTTCTTT | CASRLGNTEAFF
TRBJ2-7 | TRBV14 | few | TRBD1 | TGTGCCAGCAGCCTTACACCGGGACAGGGTGGGGAGCAGTACTTC | CASSLTPGQGGEQYF
TRBJ2-2 | TRBV9 | . | . | TGTGCCAGCAGCGTATTTAGCGGACCTAACACCGGGGAGCTGTTTTTT | CASSVFSGPNTGELFF
TRBJ1-6 | TRBV6-5 | . | . | TGTGCCAGCTTCGGGGGGCGCGGGGGGAATTCACCCCTCCACTTT | CASFGGRGGNSPLHF
TRBJ1-3 | TRBV7-6 | . | . | TGTGCCAGCAGCTTAGCGGTTGAGGGTCGAAACACCATATATTTT | CASSLAVEGRNTIYF
TRBJ2-3 | TRBV15 | . | TRBD2 | TGTGCCACCAGCGAAGCGGGGGACCCTTGGACAGATACGCAGTATTTT | CATSEAGDPWTDTQYF
TRBJ2-6 | TRBV27 | . | TRBD1 | TGTGCCACCTACCGAGGGGGCATAGGATCTGGGGCCAACGTCCTGACTTTC | CATYRGGIGSGANVLTF
TRBJ2-7 | TRBV7-2 | . | . | TGTGCCAGCAGCTCCGCGCTAGCGTCAAACTACGAGCAGTACTTC | CASSSALASNYEQYF
TRBJ1-6 | TRBV7-2 | . | . | TGTGCCAGCAGCACCCGACAGGTTAATAATTCACCCCTCCACTTT | CASSTRQVNNSPLHF
TRBJ2-7 | TRBV7-2 | . | TRBD2 | TGTGCCAGCAGCCAGGGACTAGCGGCCGCCTACGAGCAGTACTTC | CASSQGLAAAYEQYF
TRBJ1-2 | TRBV19 | . | TRBD1 | TGTGCCAGTAGCGTCATTCCGGGACAGGGGGGCTACACCTTC | CASSVIPGQGGYTF
TRBJ1-1 | TRBV2 | few | . | TGTGCCAGCAGTGTAGCGGGGAGCACTGAAGCTTTCTTT | CASSVAGSTEAFF
TRBJ2-2 | TRBV2 | . | . | TGTGCCAGCAGCAAGGGGCCCAGGGGAACCGGGGAGCTGTTTTTT | CASSKGPRGTGELFF
TRBJ2-5 | TRBV7-6 | . | TRBD1 | TGTGCCAGCGGACGGGACAGGGTCGGAGAGACCCAGTACTTC | CASGRDRVGETQYF
TRBJ1-1 | TRBV7-3 | . | TRBD1 | TGTGCCAGCAGCTTAGAGTCAGGGGGTGTCACTGAAGCTTTCTTT | CASSLESGGVTEAFF
TRBJ2-3 | TRBV7-9 | . | . | TGTTCCAGCAGCTTAGTAGGGCTAGCTGCTAGCACAGATACGCAGTATTTT | CSSSLVGLAASTDTQYF
TRBJ1-2 | TRBV6-5 | . | TRBD1 | TGTGCCAGCAGGCAGACAGGGGGAGAGAGTGGCTACACCTTC | CASRQTGGESGYTF
TRBJ1-5 | TRBV5-1 | . | . | TGCGCCAGCAAGGCTGGGGGGGGCAATCAGCCCCAGCATTTT | CASKAGGGNQPQHF
TRBJ2-7 | TRBV7-9 | . | . | TGTTCCAGCAGCTTAGGGCGGGATTGGTCCTACGAGCAGTACTTC | CSSSLGRDWSYEQYF
TRBJ2-5 | TRBV9 | few | . | TGTGCCAGCAGCGTAGGAAGGTGGAGAAACCAAGAGACCCAGTACTTC | CASSVGRWRNQETQYF
TRBJ1-6 | TRBV4-3 | . | . | TGCGCCAGCAGCCCGGGAGGGTTCGGTTCACCCCTCCACTTT | CASSPGGFGSPLHF
TRBJ2-7 | TRBV2 | few | TRBD2 | TGTGCCAGCAGTGGTAGCGGGGGGCCCGCCGAGCAGTACTTC | CASSGSGGPAEQYF
TRBJ1-2 | TRBV7-2 | . | TRBD1 | TGTGCCAGCAGCTTCTTCGGGACAGCTAACTATGGCTACACCTTC | CASSFFGTANYGYTF
TRBJ1-5 | TRBV6-5 | . | . | TGTGCCAGCAGCCTCGTCAGGGCGATGCCCCAGCATTTT | CASSLVRAMPQHF
TRBJ2-7 | TRBV25-1 | few | . | TGTGCCAGCAGTCGGGGGTACGAGCAGTACTTC | CASSRGYEQYF
TRBJ2-7 | TRBV5-1 | . | . | TGCGCCAGCAGCTTATCGGTCCCCTCCTACGAGCAGTACTTC | CASSLSVPSYEQYF
TRBJ1-3 | TRBV20-1 | . | . | TGCAGTGCTATATCTGGAAACACCATATATTTT | CSAISGNTIYF
TRBJ2-1 | TRBV5-1 | . | TRBD2 | TGCGCCAGCAGCTTTGGCGGGAGGGCTTACAATGAGCAGTTCTTC | CASSFGGRAYNEQFF
TRBJ2-3 | TRBV18 | . | TRBD1 | TGTGCCAGCTCACCGGGACAGGGGGAAGATACGCAGTATTTT | CASSPGQGEDTQYF